This is a list of T cell receptor beta chains from one sample in a study of blood T cell repertoires in COVID-19. Here immunoSEQ multiplex PCR was the method, and the copy in TCRdb shows in-frame clones only, minus some. The sample records 160,000 or so clones, approximately 81% being singletons. Sequenced material: PBMCs or T cells enriched from blood (not recorded which). The receptor set was obtained from a woman aged 50 to 60 who had recovered from COVID-19. Each CDR3 is given with its conserved first and last residue. D genes are given only for firm matches. Size tells how often a clone was seen (once, few, many) or the class of an expanded clone, and some rows leave it out.

d_gene	v_gene	abundance	j_gene	CDR3aa	CDR3nt
NA	TRBV6-5	NA	TRBJ1-4	CASSYGSGTNEKLFF	TGTGCCAGCAGTTACGGGAGTGGGACTAATGAAAAACTGTTTTTT
NA	TRBV19	NA	TRBJ2-1	CATGNPYNEQFF	TGTGCCACCGGGAACCCATACAATGAGCAGTTCTTC
NA	TRBV3-1/TRBV3-2	NA	TRBJ2-4	CASSPDIRNIQYF	TGTGCCAGCAGCCCCGACATCCGGAACATTCAGTACTTC
TRBD1	TRBV28	many	TRBJ2-5	CASRIETGGIETQYF	TGTGCCAGCAGGATCGAGACAGGGGGCATAGAGACCCAGTACTTC
NA	TRBV27	NA	TRBJ2-3	CASSSLLALGTDTQYF	TGTGCCAGCAGTTCCCTACTAGCCTTAGGCACAGATACGCAGTATTTT
NA	TRBV7-2	NA	TRBJ1-2	CASSPSLEGRYGYTF	TGTGCCAGCAGCCCTAGCCTCGAAGGGCGCTATGGCTACACCTTC
NA	TRBV7-9	NA	TRBJ1-1	CASSLTPRAASDTEAFF	TGTGCCAGCAGCTTAACCCCTCGCGCGGCGTCGGACACTGAAGCTTTCTTT
NA	TRBV6-5	NA	TRBJ1-5	CASSYSEEGPQHF	TGTGCCAGCAGTTACTCGGAAGAGGGGCCCCAGCATTTT
NA	TRBV2	once	TRBJ2-1	CASTTTGNEQFF	TGTGCCAGCACCACAACGGGGAATGAGCAGTTCTTC
TRBD1	TRBV2	NA	TRBJ1-2	CASSGQGLGGYTF	TGTGCCAGCAGCGGACAGGGTTTAGGTGGCTACACCTTC
NA	TRBV28	NA	TRBJ2-5	CASSFGGVETQYF	TGTGCCAGCAGTTTCGGGGGAGTTGAGACCCAGTACTTC
TRBD2	TRBV7-9	NA	TRBJ2-7	CASSLAGSYEQYF	TGTGCCAGCAGTCTAGCGGGGTCCTACGAGCAGTACTTC
NA	TRBV19	NA	TRBJ2-1	CASSMEGRVKREQFF	TGTGCCAGTAGTATGGAGGGGCGAGTCAAGCGCGAGCAGTTCTTC
NA	TRBV7-7	NA	TRBJ1-4	CASSLGLADNEKLFF	TGTGCTAGCAGCTTAGGATTGGCCGATAATGAAAAACTGTTTTTT
TRBD2	TRBV19	few	TRBJ2-7	CASSRTSANYEQYF	TGTGCCAGTAGTAGGACTAGTGCTAACTACGAGCAGTACTTC
NA	TRBV11-3	NA	TRBJ1-4	CASSLDPGTPEKLFF	TGTGCCAGCAGCTTAGACCCCGGGACACCGGAAAAACTGTTTTTT
TRBD2	TRBV11-3	NA	TRBJ2-7	CASSLDGSGAYEQYF	TGTGCCAGCAGCTTAGATGGTAGCGGGGCCTACGAGCAGTACTTC
NA	TRBV10-3	NA	TRBJ2-2	CAISETSSTGELFF	TGTGCCATCAGTGAGACATCTTCCACCGGGGAGCTGTTTTTT
NA	TRBV4-3	NA	TRBJ2-7	CASSQDRTPGMQYF	TGCGCCAGCAGCCAAGATCGAACCCCAGGGATGCAGTACTTC
NA	TRBV11-2	NA	TRBJ2-1	CASSLGWRDNEQFF	TGTGCCAGCAGCTTAGGTTGGAGAGACAATGAGCAGTTCTTC
NA	TRBV28	NA	TRBJ1-1	CASSLWGAAEAFF	TGTGCCAGCAGTTTATGGGGGGCCGCGGAGGCTTTCTTT
NA	TRBV7-9	once	TRBJ1-4	CASSDPAGIPATNEKLFF	TGTGCCAGCAGCGATCCTGCGGGGATTCCTGCAACTAATGAAAAACTGTTTTTT
TRBD1	TRBV18	NA	TRBJ2-2	CASSPGTGPTGELFF	TGTGCCAGCTCGCCCGGGACAGGGCCCACCGGGGAGCTGTTTTTT
NA	TRBV4-3	once	TRBJ1-1	CASSQGKGPEAFF	TGCGCCAGCAGCCAGGGAAAGGGGCCTGAAGCTTTCTTT
NA	TRBV9	few	TRBJ2-1	CASSIGSNEQFF	TGTGCCAGCAGCATTGGTAGCAATGAGCAGTTCTTC
NA	TRBV19	NA	TRBJ1-1	CASRREALLNTEAFF	TGTGCCAGTAGGCGAGAGGCCCTTCTTAACACTGAAGCTTTCTTT
NA	TRBV7-2	NA	TRBJ2-7	CASSPVATTYEQYF	TGTGCCAGCAGCCCAGTAGCGACTACCTACGAGCAGTACTTC
TRBD2	TRBV19	NA	TRBJ2-1	CASSKLAGGINEQFF	TGTGCCAGTAGCAAATTAGCGGGGGGAATAAATGAGCAGTTCTTC
NA	TRBV12-3/TRBV12-4	NA	TRBJ1-2	CASSFPPGGGYTF	TGTGCCAGCAGCTTCCCACCGGGTGGCGGCTACACCTTC
TRBD2	TRBV18	NA	TRBJ2-2	CASSNQRTGGQPGELFF	TGTGCCAGCTCGAACCAGAGGACGGGAGGGCAACCCGGGGAGCTGTTTTTT
TRBD2	TRBV7-9	NA	TRBJ2-3	CASRHLAGGPRDTQYF	TGTGCCAGCAGACATCTAGCGGGAGGGCCGCGCGATACGCAGTATTTT
NA	TRBV28	few	TRBJ2-7	CASSFGGLYEQYF	TGTGCCAGCAGTTTCGGGGGGCTCTACGAGCAGTACTTC
NA	TRBV11-2	NA	TRBJ2-3	CASSRGRSYGTQYF	TGTGCCAGCAGCCGAGGGAGGTCGTACGGTACGCAGTATTTT
NA	TRBV9	NA	TRBJ1-2	CASSVARVDAYGYTF	TGTGCCAGCAGCGTAGCCCGGGTTGATGCTTATGGCTACACCTTC
NA	TRBV3-1/TRBV3-2	NA	TRBJ1-1	CASSNSGRIEMEAFF	TGTGCCAGCAGCAATAGCGGGCGGATCGAAATGGAAGCTTTCTTT
TRBD1	TRBV11-3	NA	TRBJ1-1	CASSLDGQGAVSEAFF	TGTGCCAGCAGCTTAGACGGACAGGGGGCCGTAAGTGAAGCTTTCTTT
TRBD2	TRBV29-1	once	TRBJ2-1	CSVYGGGGNEQFF	TGCAGCGTGTACGGCGGGGGGGGCAATGAGCAGTTCTTC
TRBD1	TRBV6-5	NA	TRBJ2-7	CASTTDRGRHEQYF	TGTGCCAGCACTACAGACAGGGGACGGCACGAGCAGTACTTC
NA	TRBV27	NA	TRBJ2-3	CASSLSGTDTQYF	TGTGCCAGCAGTTTGTCGGGGACAGATACGCAGTATTTT
TRBD2	TRBV7-2	NA	TRBJ2-1	CASTPTSGVGVEQFF	TGTGCCAGCACCCCCACTAGCGGGGTTGGGGTTGAGCAGTTCTTC
TRBD2	TRBV6-1	NA	TRBJ2-3	CASSGGTSGKVDTQYF	TGTGCCAGCAGTGGGGGGACTAGCGGGAAGGTAGATACGCAGTATTTT
NA	TRBV5-4	NA	TRBJ2-3	CASSVGGPTDTQYF	TGTGCCAGCAGCGTCGGAGGGCCCACAGATACGCAGTATTTT
NA	TRBV25-1	NA	TRBJ2-1	CASSTSYFSNYNEQFF	TGTGCCAGCAGTACCTCTTATTTCAGTAACTACAATGAGCAGTTCTTC
NA	TRBV5-4	NA	TRBJ2-1	CASSLVLRDNEQFF	TGTGCCAGCAGCTTGGTTTTGCGGGATAATGAGCAGTTCTTC
NA	TRBV3-1/TRBV3-2	few	TRBJ2-3	CASSQGGGSAQYF	TGTGCCAGCAGCCAAGGGGGCGGAAGTGCGCAGTATTTT
NA	TRBV6-5	NA	TRBJ1-5	CASSYGRGGNQPQHF	TGTGCCAGCAGTTACGGGCGGGGGGGAAATCAGCCCCAGCATTTT
TRBD1	TRBV19	NA	TRBJ1-1	CASSIGQGGSEAFF	TGTGCCAGTAGTATCGGACAGGGAGGCTCTGAAGCTTTCTTT
NA	TRBV4-1	NA	TRBJ1-1	CASSQLAMTVNTEAFF	TGCGCCAGCAGCCAATTGGCTATGACAGTGAACACTGAAGCTTTCTTT
NA	TRBV28	NA	TRBJ2-3	CASTGGDGSFDTQYF	TGTGCCAGCACGGGCGGGGACGGCAGCTTTGATACGCAGTATTTT
NA	TRBV3-1/TRBV3-2	NA	TRBJ2-2	CASSQHGRSAGELFF	TGTGCCAGCAGCCAACACGGGAGATCGGCCGGGGAGCTGTTTTTT
NA	TRBV28	NA	TRBJ2-5	CASNRLVKAGETQYF	TGTGCCAGCAACCGTTTGGTAAAGGCGGGCGAGACCCAGTACTTC
TRBD1	TRBV19	NA	TRBJ2-1	CASRHRDRVGGEQFF	TGTGCCAGTAGGCACCGGGACAGGGTGGGTGGTGAGCAGTTCTTC
TRBD1	TRBV28	few	TRBJ1-3	CASSRRGQLHGNTIYF	TGTGCCAGCAGCCGAAGGGGACAGCTTCATGGAAACACCATATATTTT
NA	TRBV6-6	once	TRBJ2-3	CASSYGNRGYTDTQYF	TGTGCCAGCAGTTACGGTAACCGAGGGTACACAGATACGCAGTATTTT
NA	TRBV4-1	few	TRBJ1-1	CASSRDAISVNTEAFF	TGCGCCAGCAGCCGAGACGCCATAAGCGTGAACACTGAAGCTTTCTTT
NA	TRBV7-2	NA	TRBJ2-5	CASSLSGGETQYF	TGTGCCAGCAGCTTATCAGGGGGGGAGACCCAGTACTTC
NA	TRBV29-1	few	TRBJ1-2	CSAWEGTFNYGYTF	TGCAGCGCTTGGGAGGGGACCTTTAACTATGGCTACACCTTC
TRBD1	TRBV5-4	NA	TRBJ2-2	CASSRPGQGRTGELFF	TGTGCCAGCAGCCGGCCGGGACAGGGTCGTACCGGGGAGCTGTTTTTT
TRBD2	TRBV6-1	once	TRBJ2-7	CASSSGNVKSYEQYF	TGTGCCAGCAGTAGCGGGAATGTAAAGTCCTACGAGCAGTACTTC
NA	TRBV19	many	TRBJ2-7	CASSELSGLSYEQYF	TGTGCCAGTAGTGAACTTAGCGGCTTGTCCTACGAGCAGTACTTC